Presented here are 10 T cell receptor beta chains from one specimen sequenced in a study of blood T cells in healthy people across ages. Alongside a J-beta primer mix, a sample-barcoded 5' primer served in a second PCR lasting about 7 to 11 cycles. A single record per CDR3 protein comes from TCRdb applying MiXCR to the 5' RACE reads. The sample records roughly 1.6 million distinct CDR3 sequences, about 35% being singletons. Sequencing was done on a sample of blood. Source of these receptors: a woman aged 25 to 39 in good health.

Only a few counts were recorded for this clonotype. This sequence joins TRBV25-1 and TRBJ2-5, with TRBD2 matching 7 bases. From germline, CDR1 is MGHDK and CDR2 SYGVNS. V shed 6 bases and J 4 bases; nucleotides not matched to a gene: 11. This CDR3 has 15 amino acids. The CDR3 loop is CASRATGRGRETQYF. The CDR3 bases are TGTGCCAGCAGAGCCACGGGGAGGGGCCGAGAGACCCAGTACTTC.

The V call is TRBV29-1, the J call TRBJ2-2; perhaps TRBD1 as D (6 bases). Trimming stripped 4 bases from V and 1 base from J, with 10 bases between. Germline CDR1 is SQVTM and CDR2 is ANQGSEA. CDR3 length equals 14 residues. CDR3 bases: TGCAGCGTTGCCGAGGGACAGAACACCGGGGAGCTGTTTTTT. As protein: CSVAEGQNTGELFF.

The sample holds a few counts of this clonotype. The V call is TRBV4-1, the J call TRBJ2-1; TRBD2 might be the D (7 bases). CDR1 is MGHRA and CDR2 is YSYEKL in the germline V gene. V was cut by 0 bases and J by 4 bases, with 13 bases left in between. This CDR3 spans 16 amino acids. This CDR3 is CASSQDWGGPYNEQFF. The CDR3 DNA follows: TGCGCCAGCAGCCAAGATTGGGGGGGCCCATACAATGAGCAGTTCTTC.

This rearrangement joins TRBV7-2 to TRBJ2-5, with D possibly being TRBD2 (5 bases). The CDR3 has 14 residues. The germline gives CDR1 SGHTA, CDR2 FQGNSA. Trimming cost V 1 base and J 7 bases, with 13 bases left between them. The CDR3 here is CASSLGKARGTQYF. As DNA, the CDR3 is TGTGCCAGCAGCTTAGGAAAAGCCCGGGGGACCCAGTACTTC.

In this sample, this clonotype turned up a few times. The chain has TRBV29-1 and TRBJ1-2, with a tentative D call TRBD1 (6 bases). Per germline, CDR1 SQVTM and CDR2 ANQGSEA. The CDR3 has 11 amino acids. V dropped 8 bases and J dropped 2 bases, with 9 bases sitting between them. The DNA of the CDR3 is TGCAGCACTACAGGGAACTATGGCTACACCTTC. Its translation: CSTTGNYGYTF. Complete variable domain (other parts from reference TRBV29-1 and TRBJ1-2): SAVISQKPSRDICQRGTSLTIQCQVDSQVTMMFWYRQQPGQSLTLIATANQGSEATYESGFVIDKFPISRPNLTFSTLTVSNMSPEDSSIYLCSTTGNYGYTFGSGTRLTVV.

This clonotype appeared many times. This rearrangement joins TRBV13 to TRBJ2-7; the match to TRBD2 covers 7 bases. CDR3 length: 14 residues. The trim removed 8 bases at V and 0 bases at J, leaving 7 bases unmatched. Germline-derived CDR1 and CDR2 are PRHDT and FYEKMQ (reference sequence). CDR3 in DNA: TGTGCCAGCCGGAAAGCGGGGACCTCCTACGAGCAGTACTTC. Encoded protein: CASRKAGTSYEQYF.

This clonotype showed up just a few times. The chain couples TRBV20-1 to TRBJ2-6; D call uncertain. CDR3 length: 13 amino acids. Looked up from germline, CDR1 is DFQATT and CDR2 is SNEGSKA (reference sequence). The V end lost 7 bases, the J end lost 0 bases, and 7 bases lay between the germline ends. CDR3 amino acids: CSVWNSGANVLTF. CDR3 bases: TGCAGTGTATGGAACTCTGGGGCCAACGTCCTGACTTTC.

The rearrangement joins TRBV29-1 to TRBJ2-1; D is possibly TRBD2 (6 bases). CDR3 length: 14 residues. Germline V CDR1 and CDR2: SQVTM, ANQGSEA. V lost 3 bases and J 5 bases, leaving 14 bases between the germline ends. The CDR3 sequence: CSVDGAGLNNEQFF. CDR3 DNA sequence: TGCAGCGTTGATGGCGCGGGGCTTAACAATGAGCAGTTCTTC.

The table lists this clonotype with many counts. The chain joins TRBV10-3 to TRBJ2-5, with D perhaps TRBD2 (5 bases). Germline V gene lookup returns CDR1 ENHRY and CDR2 SYGVKD. Deletions cut 8 bases from V and 5 bases from J, with 15 bases between. This CDR3 region has 13 residues. The CDR3: CAIADGVQETQYF. The CDR3 DNA follows: TGTGCCATCGCCGACGGGGTCCAGGAGACCCAGTACTTC.

The rearrangement links TRBV29-1 to TRBJ1-1, with a weak D call TRBD1 (6 bases). V lost 4 bases to trimming and J lost 2 bases, with 14 bases between them. The CDR3 runs 14 residues. CDR1 and CDR2 (germline): SQVTM, ANQGSEA. Here the CDR3 reads CSVVGPGTNTEAFF. CDR3 in DNA: TGCAGCGTTGTGGGGCCCGGGACAAACACTGAAGCTTTCTTT.